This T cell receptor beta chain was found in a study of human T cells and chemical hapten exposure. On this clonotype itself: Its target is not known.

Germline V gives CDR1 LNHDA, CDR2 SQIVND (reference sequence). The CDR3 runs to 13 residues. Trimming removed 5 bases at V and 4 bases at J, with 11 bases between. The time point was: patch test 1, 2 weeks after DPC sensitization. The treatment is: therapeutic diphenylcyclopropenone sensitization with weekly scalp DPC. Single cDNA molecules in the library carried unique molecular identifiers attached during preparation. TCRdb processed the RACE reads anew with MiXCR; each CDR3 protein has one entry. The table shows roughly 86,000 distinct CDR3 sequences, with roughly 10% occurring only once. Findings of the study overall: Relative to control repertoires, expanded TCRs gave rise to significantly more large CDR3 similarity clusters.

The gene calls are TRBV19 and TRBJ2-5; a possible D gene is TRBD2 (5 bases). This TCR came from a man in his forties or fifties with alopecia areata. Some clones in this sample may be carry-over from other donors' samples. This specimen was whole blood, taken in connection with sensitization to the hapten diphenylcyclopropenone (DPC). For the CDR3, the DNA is TGTGCCAGTAGTCTGGTACGGGGAGAGACCCAGTACTTC. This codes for CASSLVRGETQYF.